The rows below give T cell receptor beta chains drawn from one sample of a study of blood T cell repertoires in COVID-19. The table came from immunoSEQ multiplex PCR; TCRdb's copy has only in-frame clones and leaves some out. The data contain some 180,000 clones, about four fifths of them seen just once; the ten biggest clones take up approximately 7.1%. Sequencing was done on a sample of peripheral blood. All receptors derive from a human donor in a cohort sampled during active COVID-19. Each CDR3 is given with its conserved first and last residue. The D gene is left open where the match is weak. The size of a clone is reported for some rows only, either as once, few or many, or as a class for expanded clones.

clone size	D gene	V gene	J gene	CDR3 protein	CDR3 DNA
-	TRBD1	TRBV4-1	TRBJ2-5	CASSHSPGQGSETQYF	TGCGCCAGCAGCCACTCGCCGGGACAGGGGTCCGAGACCCAGTACTTC
-	TRBD1	TRBV3-1/TRBV3-2	TRBJ1-6	CASSQPGTGGRKNSPLHF	TGTGCCAGCAGCCAACCCGGGACAGGGGGCAGGAAGAATTCACCCCTCCACTTT
-	TRBD2	TRBV19	TRBJ2-4	CASSMPSGLAKNIQYF	TGTGCCAGTAGTATGCCTAGCGGGTTAGCCAAAAACATTCAGTACTTC
-	TRBD1	TRBV27	TRBJ2-7	CASSSGTGWREQYF	TGTGCCAGCAGTTCAGGGACAGGGTGGCGCGAGCAGTACTTC
-	TRBD2	TRBV19	TRBJ2-7	CASSRGGTAYEQYF	TGTGCCAGTAGTCGGGGGGGTACAGCCTACGAGCAGTACTTC
-	-	TRBV10-3	TRBJ1-2	CAILTERSTLTF	TGTGCCATATTGACGGAGAGGAGCACTCTCACCTTC
-	-	TRBV5-6	TRBJ2-3	CASSTPRGFTDTQYF	TGTGCCAGCAGCACCCCTAGGGGATTCACAGATACGCAGTATTTT
-	TRBD1	TRBV5-1	TRBJ1-1	CASSFGQGDPEAFF	TGCGCCAGCAGCTTCGGACAGGGGGACCCTGAAGCTTTCTTT
-	TRBD1	TRBV19	TRBJ1-5	CASSIGSGTGYHQPQHF	TGTGCCAGTAGTATAGGATCCGGGACAGGGTACCATCAGCCCCAGCATTTT
-	-	TRBV19	TRBJ1-3	CASSFQGTGNTIYF	TGTGCCAGTAGTTTTCAGGGTACTGGAAACACCATATATTTT
-	-	TRBV7-7	TRBJ1-3	CASSPDISGNTIYF	TGTGCTAGCAGCCCCGACATCTCTGGAAACACCATATATTTT
-	-	TRBV5-1	TRBJ2-5	CASRQLHGSDQETQYF	TGCGCCAGCAGACAACTACACGGGTCAGACCAAGAGACCCAGTACTTC
-	-	TRBV9	TRBJ2-5	CASSPEGRQGKETQYF	TGTGCCAGCAGCCCCGAGGGCCGCCAGGGGAAAGAGACCCAGTACTTC
-	-	TRBV11-2	TRBJ2-7	CASSLDSGLAGYEQYF	TGTGCCAGCAGCTTAGACTCAGGGTTGGCAGGATACGAGCAGTACTTC
-	-	TRBV9	TRBJ1-3	CASRATGSGNTIYF	TGTGCCAGCAGAGCCACAGGATCTGGAAACACCATATATTTT
once	-	TRBV6-1	TRBJ1-1	CASSEQEANTEAFF	TGTGCCAGCAGTGAACAGGAGGCGAACACTGAAGCTTTCTTT
-	TRBD1	TRBV27	TRBJ2-7	CASSPGQTPNFEQYF	TGTGCCAGCAGTCCGGGACAGACCCCCAACTTCGAGCAGTACTTC
-	-	TRBV7-3	TRBJ2-1	CASSSSGLVSSYNEQFF	TGTGCCAGCAGCTCCTCTGGACTGGTGAGCTCCTACAATGAGCAGTTCTTC
-	-	TRBV5-1	TRBJ2-2	CASSLVAQGTNTGELFF	TGCGCCAGCAGCTTGGTCGCCCAGGGGACGAACACCGGGGAGCTGTTTTTT
-	TRBD2	TRBV5-4	TRBJ2-1	CASSFPGGVYNEQFF	TGTGCCAGCAGCTTTCCCGGGGGGGTCTACAATGAGCAGTTCTTC
-	TRBD1	TRBV10-2	TRBJ2-7	CASRTGGYEQYF	TGCGCCAGCAGGACAGGGGGCTACGAGCAGTACTTC
-	TRBD1	TRBV13	TRBJ2-7	CASGLGTEAPYEQYF	TGTGCCAGCGGCCTTGGGACAGAGGCACCCTACGAGCAGTACTTC
-	TRBD1	TRBV3-1/TRBV3-2	TRBJ2-3	CASSQQGAIDTQYF	TGTGCCAGCAGCCAACAGGGGGCAATAGATACGCAGTATTTT
-	-	TRBV6-5	TRBJ2-7	CASSYQTDRIREQYF	TGTGCCAGCAGTTACCAGACAGACCGTATCAGGGAGCAGTACTTC
-	TRBD2	TRBV4-1	TRBJ2-3	CASSRRRRASGGSTDTQYF	TGCGCCAGCAGCCGCCGGCGCAGGGCCAGCGGGGGAAGCACAGATACGCAGTATTTT
-	TRBD2	TRBV5-4	TRBJ2-1	CASSSTSGVNEQFF	TGTGCCAGCAGCTCTACTAGCGGGGTCAATGAGCAGTTCTTC
-	-	TRBV6-6	TRBJ1-1	CASSYESEAFF	TGTGCCAGCAGTTACGAGTCTGAAGCTTTCTTT
-	-	TRBV12-3/TRBV12-4	TRBJ1-2	CASSASGVDYTF	TGTGCCAGCAGTGCATCAGGGGTAGACTACACCTTC